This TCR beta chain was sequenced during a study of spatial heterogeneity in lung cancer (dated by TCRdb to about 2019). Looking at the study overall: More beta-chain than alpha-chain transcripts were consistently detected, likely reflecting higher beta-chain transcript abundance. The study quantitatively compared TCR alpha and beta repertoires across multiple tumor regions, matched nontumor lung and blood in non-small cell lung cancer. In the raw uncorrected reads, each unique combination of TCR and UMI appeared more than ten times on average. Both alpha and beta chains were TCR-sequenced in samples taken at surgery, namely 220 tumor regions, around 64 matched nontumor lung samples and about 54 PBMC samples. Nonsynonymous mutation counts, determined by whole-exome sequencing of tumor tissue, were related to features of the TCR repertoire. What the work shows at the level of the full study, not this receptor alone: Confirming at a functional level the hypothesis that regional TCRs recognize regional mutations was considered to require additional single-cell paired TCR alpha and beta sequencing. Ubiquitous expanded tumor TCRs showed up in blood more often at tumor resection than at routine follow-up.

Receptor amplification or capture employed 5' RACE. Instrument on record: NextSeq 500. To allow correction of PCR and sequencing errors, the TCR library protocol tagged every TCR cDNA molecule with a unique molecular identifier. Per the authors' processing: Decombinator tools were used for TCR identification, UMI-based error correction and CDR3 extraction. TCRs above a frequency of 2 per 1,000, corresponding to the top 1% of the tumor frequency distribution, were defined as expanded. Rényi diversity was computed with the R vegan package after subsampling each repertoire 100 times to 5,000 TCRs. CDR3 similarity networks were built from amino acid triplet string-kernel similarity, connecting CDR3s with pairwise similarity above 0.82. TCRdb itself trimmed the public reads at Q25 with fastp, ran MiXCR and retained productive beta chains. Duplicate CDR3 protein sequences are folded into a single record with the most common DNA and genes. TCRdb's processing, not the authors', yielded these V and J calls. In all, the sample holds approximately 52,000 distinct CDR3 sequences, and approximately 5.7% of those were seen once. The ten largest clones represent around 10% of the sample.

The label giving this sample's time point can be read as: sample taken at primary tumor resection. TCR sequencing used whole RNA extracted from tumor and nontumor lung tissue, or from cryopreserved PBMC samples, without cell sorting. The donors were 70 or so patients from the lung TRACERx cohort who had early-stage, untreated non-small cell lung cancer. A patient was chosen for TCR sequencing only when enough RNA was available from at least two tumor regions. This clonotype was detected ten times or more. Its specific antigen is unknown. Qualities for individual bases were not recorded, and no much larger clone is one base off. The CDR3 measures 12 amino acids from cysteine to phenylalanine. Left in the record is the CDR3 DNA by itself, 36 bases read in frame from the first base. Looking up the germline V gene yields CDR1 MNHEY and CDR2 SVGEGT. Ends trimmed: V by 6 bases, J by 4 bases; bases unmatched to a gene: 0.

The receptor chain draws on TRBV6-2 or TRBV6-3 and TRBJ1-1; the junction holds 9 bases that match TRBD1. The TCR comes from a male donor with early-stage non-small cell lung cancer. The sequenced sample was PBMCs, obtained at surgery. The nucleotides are TGTGCCAGCAGGACAGGGGGCACTGAAGCTTTCTTT. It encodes CASRTGGTEAFF.